What follows are 32 T cell receptor beta chains derived from one specimen sequenced in a study of blood T cell repertoires in COVID-19. Profiled with immunoSEQ multiplex PCR; TCRdb holds only in-frame clones, not every one. Of 200,000 to 250,000 clones in the sample, about nine tenths were seen once. Sequenced: PBMCs or T cells enriched from blood (not recorded which). The receptors originated from a woman aged 25 to 39 with acute COVID-19.

The rearrangement joins TRBV27 to TRBJ2-1, with 9 bases aligning to TRBD2. Trimming cost V 7 bases and J 2 bases; bases outside gene matches: 9. From germline, CDR1 is MNHEY and CDR2 SMNVEV (reference sequence). The CDR3 is 16 amino acids. The CDR3 sequence is CASTGLAKATYNEQFF. The CDR3 nucleotides read TGTGCCAGCACCGGACTAGCGAAAGCAACCTACAATGAGCAGTTCTTC.

The chain employs TRBV5-4 and TRBJ2-1; 7 bases agree with TRBD2. The V and J ends lost 4 bases and 10 bases, in that order; junction bases with no gene match: 8. This CDR3 region has 13 residues. Per the germline V gene, CDR1 is SGHNT and CDR2 is YYREEE (reference sequence). The CDR3 DNA sequence: TGTGCCAGCAGCCCGTCCAGGGAGGGCGAGCAGTTCTTC. Amino acid sequence: CASSPSREGEQFF.

The chain employs TRBV24-1 and TRBJ2-1, with TRBD2 matching over 7 bases. Looked up from germline, CDR1 is KGHDR and CDR2 is SFDVKD. The V segment lost 5 bases and the J segment 7 bases; nucleotides outside the gene matches: 7. The CDR3 has 14 residues. The CDR3 spells CATSVAAGVNEQFF. The CDR3 nucleotides are TGTGCCACCAGTGTTGCGGCGGGGGTGAATGAGCAGTTCTTC.

The chain recombines TRBV6-5 with TRBJ2-3; possibly TRBD2 for D (6 bases). The V gene lost 2 bases and the J gene lost 2 bases, with 8 bases spanning the gap. The germline V gene encodes CDR1 MNHEY and CDR2 SVGAGI. The CDR3 covers 14 residues. The CDR3 sequence is CASSYGEDTDTQYF. The CDR3 bases are TGTGCCAGCAGTTACGGGGAGGACACAGATACGCAGTATTTT.

The chain employs TRBV7-3 and TRBJ2-1; 8 nucleotides match TRBD2. The ends lost 4 bases at V and 9 bases at J; junction bases unmatched: 8. Germline values: CDR1 SGHTA, CDR2 FQGTGA. CDR3 size: 14 residues. CDR3 DNA: TGTGCCAGCAGCTCTTCTTCCGGGACTAGTGAGCAGTTCTTC. Residues: CASSSSSGTSEQFF.

This rearrangement joins TRBV7-3 to TRBJ2-1, with 8 bases identical to TRBD2. J was trimmed by 2 bases and V by 4 bases; bases with no gene match: 4. The germline V gene has CDR1 SGHTA and CDR2 FQGTGA. The CDR3 loop spans 15 amino acids. The CDR3 DNA follows: TGTGCCAGCAGCTCAACTAGCGGCGCCTACAATGAGCAGTTCTTC. Protein: CASSSTSGAYNEQFF.

The CDR3 spells CASREQGRYTGELFF. The CDR3 region has the DNA TGTGCCAGCAGGGAACAGGGGAGGTACACCGGGGAGCTGTTTTTT. The chain employs TRBV28 and TRBJ2-2; D possibly corresponds to TRBD1 (7 bases). With 6 bases removed from V and 3 bases from J, the gap between germline ends came to 14 bases. This CDR3 spans 15 amino acids. Looked up from germline, CDR1 is MDHEN and CDR2 is SYDVKM.

The rearrangement uses TRBV19 and TRBJ2-1; D possibly corresponds to TRBD2 (5 bases). There are 14 residues in the CDR3. Trimming removed 7 bases at V and 7 bases at J, with 17 bases between. From germline, CDR1 is LNHDA and CDR2 SQIVND (reference sequence). In DNA, the CDR3 is TGTGCCAGTACAGCGGTTGGCTTTCAAAATGAGCAGTTCTTC. It translates to CASTAVGFQNEQFF.

The CDR3 region has the DNA TGTGCCAGCTCACCACCGGCTAGCGGGGGTGCCTACAATGAGCAGTTCTTC. It codes for CASSPPASGGAYNEQFF. V is TRBV18 and J is TRBJ2-1; 10 bases fit TRBD2. V dropped 0 bases and J dropped 2; count of bases not matched to a gene: 4. The V gene's germline CDR1 is KGHSH and CDR2 LQKENI. The CDR3 runs 17 residues.

This clone was found many times. This sequence joins TRBV7-3 and TRBJ2-7, with 7 bases identical to TRBD1. Germline V gene sequence: CDR1 SGHTA, CDR2 FQGTGA. The CDR3 is 14 residues long. The trim removed 4 bases at V and 2 bases at J, leaving 5 bases unmatched. In DNA, the CDR3 is TGTGCCAGCAGCTCGGCCGGGACAGCCTACGAGCAGTACTTC. Protein product: CASSSAGTAYEQYF.

This chain uses TRBV9 with TRBJ1-1; 10 bases are a match to TRBD1. The V and J ends lost 4 bases and 11 bases, in that order; junction bases with no gene match: 8. Germline lookup yields CDR1 SGDLS and CDR2 YYNGEE. The CDR3 is 13 amino acids. The CDR3 nucleotides read TGTGCCAGCAGCCCCAGAGACAGGGGGCTGGCTTTCTTT. Translated: CASSPRDRGLAFF.

The chain carries TRBV5-4 and TRBJ1-6; tentatively, D is TRBD1 (5 bases). The V and J ends lost 0 bases and 8 bases respectively, with 12 bases between them. There are 15 residues in the CDR3. Per the germline V gene, CDR1 is SGHNT and CDR2 is YYREEE (reference sequence). CDR3 bases: TGTGCCAGCAGCTTGGCCTTGGGGGGAGATTCACCCCTCCACTTT. Amino acids: CASSLALGGDSPLHF.

J is TRBJ2-7 and V is TRBV6-2 or TRBV6-3; no reliable D call. V was cut by 6 bases and J by 3 bases, with 12 bases left in between. CDR3 length equals 13 residues. CDR1 and CDR2 (germline): MNHEY, SVGEGT. The CDR3 sequence is CASSSLPLYEQYF. The CDR3 bases are TGTGCCAGCAGCTCCCTACCGCTCTACGAGCAGTACTTC.

This chain connects TRBV7-8 to TRBJ2-3; weak D call: TRBD1 (5 bases). CDR1 and CDR2 (germline): SGHVS, FQNEAQ. This CDR3 contains 14 residues. V dropped 3 bases and J dropped 7 bases, with 14 bases sitting between them. The CDR3: CASSLGQVINTQYF. The CDR3 DNA sequence: TGTGCCAGCAGCTTGGGGCAGGTAATCAATACGCAGTATTTT.

This clone occurred once. The rearrangement joins TRBV4-1 to TRBJ2-7, with TRBD1 matching 7 bases. V was clipped by 0 bases and J by 1 base; unmatched bases: 6. Germline-derived CDR1 and CDR2 are MGHRA and YSYEKL. The CDR3 consists of 16 residues. CDR3 bases: TGCGCCAGCAGCCAAGAGGTCGGACAGGCATCCTACGAGCAGTACTTC. Amino acids: CASSQEVGQASYEQYF.

V usage is TRBV6-5 and J usage is TRBJ2-7; TRBD2 matches at 8 bases. V shed 5 bases and J 3 bases; nucleotides not matched to a gene: 6. CDR1 and CDR2 (germline): MNHEY, SVGAGI. This CDR3 has 14 residues. The CDR3 sequence is CASSPGLANYEQYF. Here the CDR3 DNA reads TGTGCCAGCAGTCCCGGACTAGCAAACTACGAGCAGTACTTC.

This sequence joins TRBV10-2 and TRBJ2-3; 8 bases are a match to TRBD2. The trim removed 5 bases at V and 7 bases at J, leaving 14 bases unmatched. Germline CDR1 is WSHSY and CDR2 is SAAADI. The CDR3 is 16 residues long. DNA of the CDR3: TGCGCCAGCAGTAAGGGGTACCGGGGGGGGAAATATACGCAGTATTTT. It translates to CASSKGYRGGKYTQYF.

V is TRBV29-1 and J is TRBJ1-1; 7 nucleotides match TRBD1. V shed 0 bases, J shed 0 bases, and the junction held 7 bases outside the gene matches. Germline V gene data show CDR1 as SQVTM and CDR2 as ANQGSEA. CDR3 length: 16 amino acids. CDR3 protein: CSVEDRVGGVNTEAFF. The CDR3 DNA reads as TGCAGCGTTGAAGATCGAGTAGGGGGCGTGAACACTGAAGCTTTCTTT.

The V gene is TRBV6-2 or TRBV6-3, the J gene TRBJ1-6; 7 positions match TRBD1. Germline V gene lookup returns CDR1 MNHEY and CDR2 SVGEGT. Trimming at V came to 6 bases and at J to 0 bases, leaving 14 bases not matched to a gene. The CDR3 runs to 19 residues. In nucleotides, the CDR3 is TGTGCCAGCAGCTGGGACCGGGACAGAAGAATCTCCTATAATTCACCCCTCCACTTT. Protein sequence: CASSWDRDRRISYNSPLHF.

The rearrangement uses TRBV28 and TRBJ1-6, with 7 nucleotides matching TRBD1. The CDR3 sequence is 16 residues long. Unmatched junction bases numbered 11, after V lost 5 bases and J lost 7 bases. Germline values: CDR1 MDHEN, CDR2 SYDVKM. The CDR3 DNA reads TGTGCCAGCAGTCGTCAAATAGGGGGCGTGAATTCACCCCTCCACTTT. Amino acids: CASSRQIGGVNSPLHF.

V and J are TRBV15 and TRBJ2-7; the match to TRBD2 covers 7 bases. CDR1 and CDR2 (germline): LNHNV, YYDKDF (reference sequence). The CDR3 totals 18 residues. Trimming at V came to 0 bases and at J to 6 bases, leaving 17 bases not matched to a gene. The CDR3 spells CATSRDGGGKRDLGEQYF. The DNA of the CDR3 is TGTGCCACCAGCAGAGATGGTGGGGGAAAGCGGGACCTCGGCGAGCAGTACTTC.

This clone came up a few times. The chain joins TRBV7-9 to TRBJ2-7; the D gene is possibly TRBD2 (6 bases). Germline loops: CDR1 SEHNR, CDR2 FQNEAQ (reference sequence). V was trimmed by 5 bases and J by 3 bases, leaving 17 bases between them. The CDR3 covers 15 residues. In nucleotides, the CDR3 is TGTGCCAGCAGCCTCCCTACCGGAGCGGGCTACGAGCAGTACTTC. Encoded protein: CASSLPTGAGYEQYF.

The chain employs TRBV5-1 and TRBJ1-3; 9 nucleotides line up with TRBD1. The CDR3 is 14 amino acids. The V gene's germline CDR1 is SGHRS and CDR2 YFSETQ. V was clipped by 5 bases and J by 9 bases; unmatched bases: 9. This CDR3 is CASRPRDRAGTIYF. CDR3 nucleotides: TGCGCCAGCAGACCTCGGGACAGGGCCGGCACCATATATTTT. Full variable domain (missing parts from reference TRBV5-1 and TRBJ1-3): KAGVTQTPRYLIKTRGQQVTLSCSPISGHRSVSWYQQTPGQGLQFLFEYFSETQRNKGNFPGRFSGRQFSNSRSEMNVSTLELGDSALYLCASRPRDRAGTIYFGEGSWLTVV.

V and J are TRBV11-2 and TRBJ1-1; 11 nucleotides align to TRBD1. V gave up 5 bases and J gave up 1 base; unmatched junction bases: 15. The CDR3 sequence is 19 residues long. Germline CDR1 is SGHAT and CDR2 is FQNNGV. For the CDR3, the DNA is TGTGCCAGCAGCCTCCGGCGTTGGACAGGGGGCTTGAAGAACACTGAAGCTTTCTTT. Encoded protein: CASSLRRWTGGLKNTEAFF.

This chain links TRBV2 with TRBJ2-2; D not resolved. CDR3 size: 12 residues. With 6 bases removed from V and 7 bases from J, the gap between germline ends came to 9 bases. Germline V gene lookup returns CDR1 SNHLY and CDR2 FYNNEI. CDR3 in DNA: TGTGCCAGCAGGAGTGGTTACGGGGAGCTGTTTTTT. Its translation: CASRSGYGELFF. The variable domain in full, completed from reference TRBV2 and TRBJ2-2, reads EPEVTQTPSHQVTQMGQEVILRCVPISNHLYFYWYRQILGQKVEFLVSFYNNEISEKSEIFDDQFSVERPDGSNFTLKIRSTKLEDSAMYFCASRSGYGELFFGEGSRLTVL.

In DNA, the CDR3 is TGTGCCAGCAGCTTAGTACCAGATTTATATGGCTACACCTTC. It yields the protein CASSLVPDLYGYTF. This rearrangement joins TRBV11-2 to TRBJ1-2; D is undetermined. The CDR3 contains 14 residues. Germline CDR1 reads SGHAT; CDR2 reads FQNNGV. V lost 1 base and J lost 5, with 11 bases in between.

The chain recombines TRBV18 with TRBJ1-4; 8 positions match TRBD1. J gave up 8 bases and V 5 bases, and 16 bases lay outside the gene matches. Germline V lookup: CDR1 KGHSH, CDR2 LQKENI. The CDR3 extends over 17 amino acids. The CDR3 loop reads CASSSLGAGTGDEKLFF. Written as DNA, the CDR3 is TGTGCCAGCTCAAGCCTGGGCGCGGGGACAGGTGACGAAAAACTGTTTTTT.

The V and J genes are TRBV6-5 and TRBJ1-1; TRBD1 matches 7 bases. CDR1 is MNHEY, CDR2 SVGAGI, per germline. J lost 3 bases, V lost 10 bases, and 2 bases had no gene match. This CDR3 region has 11 residues. The CDR3 nucleotides are TGTGCCACTGACAGGGACACTGAAGCTTTCTTT. The encoded protein is CATDRDTEAFF.

V and J are TRBV3-1 (or the pseudogene TRBV3-2) and TRBJ2-2; D unclear. The CDR3 spans 13 residues. Germline V lookup: CDR1 LGHDT, CDR2 YNNKEL (reference sequence). V lost 1 base and J 13 bases, leaving 13 bases between the germline ends. The DNA for the CDR3 is TGTGCCAGCAGCCAAGGCCGAGTTGGAGTGCTGTTTTTT. Translation: CASSQGRVGVLFF.

This clone was seen just once. CDR3 sequence reads: CASSQERMVAGGETQYF. The CDR3 nucleotides read TGCGCCAGCAGCCAAGAACGCATGGTAGCGGGAGGGGAGACCCAGTACTTC. The chain carries TRBV4-3 and TRBJ2-5; 11 nucleotides align to TRBD2. The V gene end was trimmed by 0 bases and the J gene end by 5 bases; junction bases not matched to a gene: 8. In germline, CDR1 is LGHNA, CDR2 YSLEER. The CDR3 has 17 amino acids.

This clone was seen a handful of times. This sequence joins TRBV10-3 and TRBJ2-2; 7 bases align to TRBD2. This CDR3 contains 16 residues. From germline, CDR1 is ENHRY and CDR2 SYGVKD. Unmatched junction bases numbered 13, after V lost 8 bases and J lost 4 bases. CDR3 in DNA: TGTGCCATCGGGCTGACTCGAGCGGGGCTCACCGGGGAGCTGTTTTTT. Translation gives CAIGLTRAGLTGELFF.

The V gene is TRBV29-1, the J gene TRBJ2-4; perhaps TRBD1 as D (5 bases). Per germline, CDR1 SQVTM and CDR2 ANQGSEA. The CDR3 totals 12 residues. The CDR3 region has the DNA TGCAGTGCAGGGTATTGGCAAAACATTCAGTACTTC. The encoded protein is CSAGYWQNIQYF.